This T cell receptor beta chain was recovered during a study of regulatory T cells in long-lasting Graves disease. The CDR3 covers 12 residues. Germline CDR1 SQVTM, CDR2 ANQGSEA. Time point noted: persistent/refractory GD, antithyroid drugs over 5 years with positive TRAb. Scientists built the TCR library using RNA that was extracted from PBMCs. Relying on iRepertoire HTBI primers and Arm-PCR of CDR3 regions, the team built TCR beta libraries. TCRdb used MiXCR to reprocess the multiplex PCR reads, holding one entry per CDR3 protein. The sample has about 430,000 distinct CDR3 sequences, over 20% seen once. There are a few counts of this clonotype. As yet, its antigen is unknown. Study-wide results and limits: For persistent Graves' patients, TCR diversity was lower than for newly diagnosed ones.

The clonotype was recovered from a female donor with Graves disease. The source was peripheral blood mononuclear cells (PBMCs), collected when the disease was refractory, from a patient treated with antithyroid drugs. The J gene is TRBJ2-3, the V gene TRBV29-1; no clear D. For the CDR3, the DNA is TGCAGTACCGGGCCCTCGACAGATACGCAGTATTTT. It specifies CSTGPSTDTQYF.